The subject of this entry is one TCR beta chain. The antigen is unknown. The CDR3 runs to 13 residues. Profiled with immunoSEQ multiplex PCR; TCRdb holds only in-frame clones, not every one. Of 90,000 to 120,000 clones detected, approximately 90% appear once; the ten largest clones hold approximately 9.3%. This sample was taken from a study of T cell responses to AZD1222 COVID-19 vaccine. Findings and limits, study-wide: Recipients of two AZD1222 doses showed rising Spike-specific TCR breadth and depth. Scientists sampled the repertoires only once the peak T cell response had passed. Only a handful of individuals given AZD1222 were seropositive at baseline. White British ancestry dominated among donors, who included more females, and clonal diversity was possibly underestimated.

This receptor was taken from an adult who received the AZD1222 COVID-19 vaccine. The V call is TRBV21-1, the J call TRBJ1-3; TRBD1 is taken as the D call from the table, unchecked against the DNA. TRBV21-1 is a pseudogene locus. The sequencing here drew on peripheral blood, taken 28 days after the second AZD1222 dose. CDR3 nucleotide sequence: TGTGCCAGCGACAGGGGGATTGGAAACACCATATATTTT. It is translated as CASDRGIGNTIYF.